This T cell receptor beta chain was identified in a study of CD8 T cells in Susac syndrome. Study-wide findings and caveats: A relatively small number of individuals underwent TCR sequencing and HLA analysis.

The CDR3 sequence is 13 residues long. V lost 6 bases and J lost 7, with 18 bases in between. CDR1 and CDR2 from the germline V gene are SQVTM and ANQGSEA. This clonotype was counted once. The antigen is undetermined. Sequencing targeted TCR beta in T cells from blood (CD8+ and CD4+). TEMRA cells were FACS-enriched and CD8+ and CD4+ T cells negatively isolated. cDNA came from approximately 0.5 to 1 ug RNA primed by random hexamers. Across 54 Vbeta and 13 Jbeta, immunoSEQ multiplex PCR amplified TCR beta CDR3. Using its own MiXCR run on the immunoSEQ multiplex PCR reads, TCRdb lists one record per CDR3 protein. This sample has approximately 190,000 distinct CDR3 sequences; 90% to 95% occur once, and the top ten carry 0.093%.

V gene TRBV29-1 combines with J gene TRBJ2-5; D is tentatively TRBD1 or TRBD2 (5 bases each). The receptor comes from a human donor with multiple sclerosis. Sequenced material: CD4+ T cells from PBMCs. The CDR3, as DNA: TGCAGCGTCGGAGCCCAGGGACCCGGGACCCAGTACTTC. The encoded protein is CSVGAQGPGTQYF. Based on the CDR3 plus reference TRBV29-1 and TRBJ2-5, the full variable domain is SAVISQKPSRDICQRGTSLTIQCQVDSQVTMMFWYRQQPGQSLTLIATANQGSEATYESGFVIDKFPISRPNLTFSTLTVSNMSPEDSSIYLCSVGAQGPGTQYFGPGTRLLVL.